This T cell receptor beta chain was captured in a study of blood T cell repertoires in COVID-19. Germline assignment: CDR1 SGHRS and CDR2 YFSETQ. This CDR3 comprises 14 residues. The germline V and J ends were trimmed by 3 bases and 3 bases, with 12 bases remaining between them. Authors' methods: Reference gene primer amplification gave estimated nucleated cell counts. Method: immunoSEQ multiplex PCR; TCRdb's copy keeps in-frame clones and lacks some. For V, J and clone size, that table is used; D and trimming come from the DNA. The sample has 50,000 to 75,000 clones, under 90% seen once; the top ten hold roughly 1.4%.

The TCR was taken from a man aged 55 to 70 with acute or convalescent COVID-19. J is TRBJ1-1 and V is TRBV5-1; no clear D. Sequencing used peripheral blood. The CDR3 sequence is CASSWHGFDTEAFF. The CDR3 DNA is TGCGCCAGCAGCTGGCATGGTTTTGACACTGAAGCTTTCTTT.